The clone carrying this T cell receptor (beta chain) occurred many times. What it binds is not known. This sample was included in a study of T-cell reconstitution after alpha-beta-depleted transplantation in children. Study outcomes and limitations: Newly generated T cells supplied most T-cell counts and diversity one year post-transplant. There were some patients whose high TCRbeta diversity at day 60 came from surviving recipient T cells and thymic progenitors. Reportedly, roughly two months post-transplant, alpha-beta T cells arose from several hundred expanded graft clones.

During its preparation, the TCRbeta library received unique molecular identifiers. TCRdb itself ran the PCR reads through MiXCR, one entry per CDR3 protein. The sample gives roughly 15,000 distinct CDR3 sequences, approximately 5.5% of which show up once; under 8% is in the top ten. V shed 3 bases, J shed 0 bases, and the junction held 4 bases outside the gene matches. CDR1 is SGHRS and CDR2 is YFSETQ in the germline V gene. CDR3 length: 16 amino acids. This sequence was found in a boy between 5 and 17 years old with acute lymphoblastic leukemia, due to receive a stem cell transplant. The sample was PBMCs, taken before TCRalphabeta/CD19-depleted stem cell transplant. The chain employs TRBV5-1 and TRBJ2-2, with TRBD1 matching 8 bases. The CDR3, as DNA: TGCGCCAGCAGCTCCGACAGGGGCGCGAACACCGGGGAGCTGTTTTTT. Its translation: CASSSDRGANTGELFF.